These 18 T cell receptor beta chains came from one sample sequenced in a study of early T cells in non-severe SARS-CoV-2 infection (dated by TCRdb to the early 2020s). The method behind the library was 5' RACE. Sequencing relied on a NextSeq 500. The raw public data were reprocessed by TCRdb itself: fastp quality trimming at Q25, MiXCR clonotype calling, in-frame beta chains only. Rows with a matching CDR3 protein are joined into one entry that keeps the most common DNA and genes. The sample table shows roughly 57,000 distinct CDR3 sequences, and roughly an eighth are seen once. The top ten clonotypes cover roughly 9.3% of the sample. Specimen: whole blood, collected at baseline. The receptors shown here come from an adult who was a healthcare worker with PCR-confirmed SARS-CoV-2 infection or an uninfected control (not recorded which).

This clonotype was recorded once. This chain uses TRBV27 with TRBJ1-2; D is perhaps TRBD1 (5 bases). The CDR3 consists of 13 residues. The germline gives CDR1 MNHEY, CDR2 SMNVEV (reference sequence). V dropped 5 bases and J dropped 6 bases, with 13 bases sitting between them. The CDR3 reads CASSLRGLHGYTF. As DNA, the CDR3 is TGTGCCAGCAGTCTTCGGGGACTGCATGGCTACACCTTC.

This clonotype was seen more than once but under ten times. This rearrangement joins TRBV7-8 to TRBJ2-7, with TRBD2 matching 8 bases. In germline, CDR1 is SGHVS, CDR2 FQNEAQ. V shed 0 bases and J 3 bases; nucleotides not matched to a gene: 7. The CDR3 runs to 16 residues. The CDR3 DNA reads TGTGCCAGCAGCTTAGCGATGCGGGGGGCCGGCTACGAGCAGTACTTC. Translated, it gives CASSLAMRGAGYEQYF. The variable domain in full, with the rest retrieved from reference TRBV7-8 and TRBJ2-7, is GAGVSQSPRYKVAKRGQDVALRCDPISGHVSLFWYQQALGQGPEFLTYFQNEAQLDKSGLPSDRFFAERPEGSVSTLKIQRTQQEDSAVYLCASSLAMRGAGYEQYFGPGTRLTVT.

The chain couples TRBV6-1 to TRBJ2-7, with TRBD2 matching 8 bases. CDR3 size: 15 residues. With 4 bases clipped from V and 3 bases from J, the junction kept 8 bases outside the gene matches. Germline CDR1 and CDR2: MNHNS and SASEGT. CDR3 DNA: TGTGCCAGCAGTGCCGTCGCGGGACTAGGCTACGAGCAGTACTTC. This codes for CASSAVAGLGYEQYF.

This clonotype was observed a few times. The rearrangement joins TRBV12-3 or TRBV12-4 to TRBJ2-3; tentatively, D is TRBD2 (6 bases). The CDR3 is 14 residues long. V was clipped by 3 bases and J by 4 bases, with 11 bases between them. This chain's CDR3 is CASSLGGSADTQYF. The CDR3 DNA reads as TGTGCCAGCAGTTTGGGGGGTAGCGCAGATACGCAGTATTTT.

CDR3 sequence: CSATGSGANVLTF. The CDR3, as DNA: TGCAGTGCTACCGGCTCTGGGGCCAACGTCCTGACTTTC. The chain employs TRBV20-1 and TRBJ2-6; D gene uncertain. CDR3 length equals 13 residues. The germline V gene has CDR1 DFQATT and CDR2 SNEGSKA (reference sequence). Trimming removed 4 bases at V and 0 bases at J, with 4 bases between.

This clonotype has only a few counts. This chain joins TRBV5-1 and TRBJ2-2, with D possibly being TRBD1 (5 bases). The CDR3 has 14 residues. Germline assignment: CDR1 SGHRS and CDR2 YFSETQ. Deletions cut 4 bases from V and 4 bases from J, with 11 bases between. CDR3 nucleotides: TGCGCCAGCAGCAGGGTTAGGGGCACCGGGGAGCTGTTTTTT. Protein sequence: CASSRVRGTGELFF.

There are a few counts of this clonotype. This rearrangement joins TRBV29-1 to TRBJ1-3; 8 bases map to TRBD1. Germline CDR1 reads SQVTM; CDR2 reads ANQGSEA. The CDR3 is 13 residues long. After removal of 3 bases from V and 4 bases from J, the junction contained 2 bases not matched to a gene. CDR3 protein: CSVEHRGGNTIYF. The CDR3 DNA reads TGCAGCGTTGAGCACAGGGGGGGAAACACCATATATTTT.

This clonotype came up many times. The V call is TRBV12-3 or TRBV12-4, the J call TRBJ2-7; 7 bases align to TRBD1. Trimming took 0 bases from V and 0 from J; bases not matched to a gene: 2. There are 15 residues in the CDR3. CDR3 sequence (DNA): TGTGCCAGCAGTTTAGCGACAGGGCGCTCCTACGAGCAGTACTTC. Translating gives CASSLATGRSYEQYF.

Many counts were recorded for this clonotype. The CDR3: CAWSVPDREGSPLHF. The CDR3 DNA reads as TGTGCCTGGAGTGTACCCGACAGGGAAGGATCACCCCTCCACTTT. This chain uses TRBV30 with TRBJ1-6, with 7 positions matching TRBD1. Trimming at V came to 0 bases and at J to 10 bases, leaving 9 bases not matched to a gene. Germline CDR1 and CDR2: GTSNPN and SVGIG (reference sequence). This CDR3 is 15 amino acids long.

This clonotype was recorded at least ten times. The CDR3 loop reads CASSPLSGDGYTF. CDR3 DNA: TGTGCCAGCTCACCACTGTCGGGGGATGGCTACACCTTC. The V gene is TRBV18, the J gene TRBJ1-2; D possibly corresponds to TRBD1 (5 bases). The CDR3 has 13 amino acids. V was trimmed by 1 base and J by 6 bases, leaving 9 bases between them. Germline lookup yields CDR1 KGHSH and CDR2 LQKENI.

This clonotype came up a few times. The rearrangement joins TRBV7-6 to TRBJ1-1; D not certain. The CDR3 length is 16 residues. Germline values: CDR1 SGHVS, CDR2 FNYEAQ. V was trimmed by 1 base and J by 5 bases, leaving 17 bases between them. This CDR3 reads CASSLDPTPRFTEAFF. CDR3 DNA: TGTGCCAGCAGCTTAGATCCGACCCCGAGGTTTACTGAAGCTTTCTTT.

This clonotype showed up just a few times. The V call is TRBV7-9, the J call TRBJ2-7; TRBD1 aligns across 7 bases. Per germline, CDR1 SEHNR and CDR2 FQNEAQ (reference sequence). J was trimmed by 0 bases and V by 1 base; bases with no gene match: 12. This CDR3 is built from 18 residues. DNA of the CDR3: TGTGCCAGCAGCTTAGGGGTGACAGGGTCCCTTTCCTCCTACGAGCAGTACTTC. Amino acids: CASSLGVTGSLSSYEQYF.

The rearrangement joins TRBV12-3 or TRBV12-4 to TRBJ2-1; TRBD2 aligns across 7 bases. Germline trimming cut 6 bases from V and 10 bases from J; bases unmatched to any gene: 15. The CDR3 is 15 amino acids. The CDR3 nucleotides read TGTGCCAGCAGCCTTACTAGCGAAGGCGGGCGCGAGCAGTTCTTC. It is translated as CASSLTSEGGREQFF.

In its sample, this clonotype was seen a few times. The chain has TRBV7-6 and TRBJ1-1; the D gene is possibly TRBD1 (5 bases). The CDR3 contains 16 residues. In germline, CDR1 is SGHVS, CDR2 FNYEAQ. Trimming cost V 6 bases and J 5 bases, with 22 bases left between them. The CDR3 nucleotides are TGTGCCAGCAGTTCGATCGGGGGTGGGCTTAAGACTGAAGCTTTCTTT. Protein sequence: CASSSIGGGLKTEAFF.

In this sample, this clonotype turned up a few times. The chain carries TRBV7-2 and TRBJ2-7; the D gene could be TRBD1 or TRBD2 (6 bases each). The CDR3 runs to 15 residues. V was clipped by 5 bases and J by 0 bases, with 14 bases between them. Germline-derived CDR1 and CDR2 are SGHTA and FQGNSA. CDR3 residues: CASSLQGLSSYEQYF. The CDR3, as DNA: TGTGCCAGCAGCCTACAGGGACTCAGCTCCTACGAGCAGTACTTC.

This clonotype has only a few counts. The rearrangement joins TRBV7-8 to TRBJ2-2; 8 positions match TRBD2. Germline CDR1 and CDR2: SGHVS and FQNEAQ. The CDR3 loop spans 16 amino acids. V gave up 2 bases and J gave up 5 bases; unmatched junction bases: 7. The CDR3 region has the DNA TGTGCCAGCAGCTTACCGGCTAGCGGGTCAACCGGGGAGCTGTTTTTT. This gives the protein CASSLPASGSTGELFF. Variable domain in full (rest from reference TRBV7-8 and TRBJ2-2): GAGVSQSPRYKVAKRGQDVALRCDPISGHVSLFWYQQALGQGPEFLTYFQNEAQLDKSGLPSDRFFAERPEGSVSTLKIQRTQQEDSAVYLCASSLPASGSTGELFFGEGSRLTVL.

The CDR3 DNA sequence: TGTGCCAGCAAGAGGAATGACCCAGCCTCTAACTATGGCTACACCTTC. Translated: CASKRNDPASNYGYTF. The chain recombines TRBV27 with TRBJ1-2; D unclear. The CDR3 sequence is 16 residues long. Germline V gene lookup returns CDR1 MNHEY and CDR2 SMNVEV (reference sequence). Trimming stripped 7 bases from V and 0 bases from J, with 18 bases between.

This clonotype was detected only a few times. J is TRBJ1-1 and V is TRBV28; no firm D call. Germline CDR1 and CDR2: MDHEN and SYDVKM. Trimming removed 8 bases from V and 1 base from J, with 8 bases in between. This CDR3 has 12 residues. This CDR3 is CASLEGNTEAFF. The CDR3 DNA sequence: TGTGCCAGCCTTGAGGGGAACACTGAAGCTTTCTTT.